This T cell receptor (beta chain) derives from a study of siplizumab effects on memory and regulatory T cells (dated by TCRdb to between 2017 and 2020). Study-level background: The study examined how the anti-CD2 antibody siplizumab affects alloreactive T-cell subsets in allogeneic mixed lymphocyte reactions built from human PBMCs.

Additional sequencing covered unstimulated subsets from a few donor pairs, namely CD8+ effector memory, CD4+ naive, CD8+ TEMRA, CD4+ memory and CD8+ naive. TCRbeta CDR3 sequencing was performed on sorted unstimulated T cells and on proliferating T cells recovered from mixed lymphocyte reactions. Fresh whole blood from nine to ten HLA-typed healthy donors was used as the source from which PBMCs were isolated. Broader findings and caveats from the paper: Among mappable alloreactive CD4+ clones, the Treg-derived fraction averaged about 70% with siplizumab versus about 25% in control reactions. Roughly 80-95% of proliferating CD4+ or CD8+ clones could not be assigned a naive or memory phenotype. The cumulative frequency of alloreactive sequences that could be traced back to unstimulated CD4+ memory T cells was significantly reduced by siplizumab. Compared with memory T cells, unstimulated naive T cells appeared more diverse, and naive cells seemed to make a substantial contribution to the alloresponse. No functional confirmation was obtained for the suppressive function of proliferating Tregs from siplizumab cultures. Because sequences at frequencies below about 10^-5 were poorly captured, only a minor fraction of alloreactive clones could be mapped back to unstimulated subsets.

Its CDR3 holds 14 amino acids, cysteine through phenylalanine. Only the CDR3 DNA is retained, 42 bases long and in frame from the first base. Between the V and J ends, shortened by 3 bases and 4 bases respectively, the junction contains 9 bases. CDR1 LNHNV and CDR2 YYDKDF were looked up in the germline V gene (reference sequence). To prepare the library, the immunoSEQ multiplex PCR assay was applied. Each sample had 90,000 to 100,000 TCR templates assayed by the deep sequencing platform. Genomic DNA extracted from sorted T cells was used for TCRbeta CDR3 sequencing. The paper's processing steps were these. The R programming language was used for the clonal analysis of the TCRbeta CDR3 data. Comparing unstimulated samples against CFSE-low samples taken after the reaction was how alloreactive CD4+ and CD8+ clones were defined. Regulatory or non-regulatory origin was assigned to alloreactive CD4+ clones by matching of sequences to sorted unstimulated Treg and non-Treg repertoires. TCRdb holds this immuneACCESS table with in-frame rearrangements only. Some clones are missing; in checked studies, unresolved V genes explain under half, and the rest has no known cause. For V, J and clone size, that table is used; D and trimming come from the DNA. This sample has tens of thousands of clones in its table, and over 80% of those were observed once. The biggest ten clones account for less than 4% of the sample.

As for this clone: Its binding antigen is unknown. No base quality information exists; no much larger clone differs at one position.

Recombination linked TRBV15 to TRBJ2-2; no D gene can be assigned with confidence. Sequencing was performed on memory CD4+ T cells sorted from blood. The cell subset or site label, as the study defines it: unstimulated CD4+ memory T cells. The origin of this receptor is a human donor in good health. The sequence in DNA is TGTGCCACCAGCAGGGTACACGGCACCGGGGAGCTGTTTTTT. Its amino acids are CATSRVHGTGELFF.